A selection of T cell receptor beta chains follows, all from one sample in a study of blood T cells in healthy people across ages. MiXCR was run by TCRdb on the 5' RACE reads, yielding one entry per CDR3 protein. The sample lists 600,000 to 650,000 distinct CDR3 sequences, approximately 59% occurring once. Sequenced: blood. The receptor set was obtained from a man in his fifties or sixties in good health. The CDR3 runs from the conserved cysteine through the conserved F or W. The D gene is left open where the match is weak. Clone size is stated in some rows and not others, as once, few, many or a class when expanded.

>-|TRBJ2-5|-|TRBV6-6
CASRGAGQETQYF
>TRBD1|TRBJ1-2|few|TRBV12-3/TRBV12-4
CASSGQGVNYGYTF
>TRBD2|TRBJ2-5|few|TRBV3-1
CASSQVRLASEETQYF
>-|TRBJ2-1|-|TRBV20-1
CSAPSGDEQFF
>-|TRBJ2-3|-|TRBV3-1
CASSHHTDWPEDTQYF
>TRBD1|TRBJ2-4|-|TRBV6-2/TRBV6-3
CASRKDRDWWGQYF
>-|TRBJ1-2|-|TRBV12-3/TRBV12-4
CASSLRRLYGYTF
>TRBD2|TRBJ2-5|-|TRBV6-6
CASNLAGGRNEQYF
>-|TRBJ2-6|once|TRBV7-8
CASSTPQGAGANVLTF
>-|TRBJ1-5|-|TRBV5-6
CASSSLRVGNQPQHF
>-|TRBJ2-6|-|TRBV6-5
CASSYKGRGAAGANVLTF
>-|TRBJ2-1|-|TRBV29-1
CSGGGHPGNEQFF
>-|TRBJ1-6|-|TRBV5-5
CASSLGQSLYNSPLHF
>TRBD1|TRBJ2-1|few|TRBV27
CASSLSGTGDEQFF
>TRBD2|-|-|TRBV27
CASSLDRSGGYFVEQYF
>-|TRBJ1-3|once|TRBV10-3
CAISEGSGNTIYF
>TRBD2|TRBJ2-3|few|TRBV6-5
CASSYSGRGTSTDTQYF
>TRBD2|TRBJ2-1|-|TRBV5-1
CASSFRADLAGGGEQFF
>TRBD1|TRBJ2-5|-|TRBV5-1
CASSREIRTGQETRYF
>-|TRBJ1-2|-|TRBV20-1
CSASIREGNYGYTF
>TRBD2|TRBJ2-7|-|TRBV3-1
CASSQPGLAGLSYEQYF
>-|TRBJ2-7|-|TRBV18
CASSPFSSIEQYF
>-|TRBJ1-2|few|TRBV6-1
CASSEAPRGNYGYTF
>TRBD1|-|-|TRBV5-1
CASSHPAGSRAGTGAYNEQYF
>-|TRBJ1-4|-|TRBV28
CASSVGGTNEKLFF
>-|TRBJ2-1|-|TRBV6-4
CASSDRENEQFF
>-|-|-|TRBV6-5
CASSYGRKDYEQYF
>-|TRBJ1-6|-|TRBV4-1
CASSQDPGSDNSPLHF
>-|TRBJ2-4|once|TRBV6-1
CASSDLQGRVDIQYF
>-|TRBJ2-3|-|TRBV20-1
CSARDQATDTQYF
>TRBD1|TRBJ1-2|-|TRBV6-1
CASRRQGWGYTF
>-|TRBJ1-4|few|TRBV5-1
CASANGQPTNEKLFF
>-|TRBJ1-2|once|TRBV10-3
CAINQGLNGYTF
>-|TRBJ2-3|-|TRBV20-1
CSARGPVSTDTQYF
>-|TRBJ2-7|-|TRBV6-2/TRBV6-3
CASSPSRREQYF
>-|TRBJ2-2|once|TRBV20-1
CSARDLRRGDTGELFF
>TRBD1|TRBJ1-2|-|TRBV6-1
CASSERLARQGHGYTF
>-|TRBJ2-7|-|TRBV21-1
CASSKATRRSSYEQYF
>TRBD1|TRBJ2-5|once|TRBV20-1
CSAFLGTGGLETQYF
>-|TRBJ2-7|-|TRBV28
CASSPKGPYEQYF
>TRBD2|-|-|TRBV27
CASSYQRASGTSYNEQYF
>-|-|-|TRBV9
CASSGPQVGALNVIQYF
>-|-|-|TRBV7-9
CASRPNKETQYF
>-|TRBJ2-7|-|TRBV9
CASSAGHSSSYEQYF
>TRBD1|TRBJ2-2|many|TRBV7-6
CASSPGQGGTGELFF
>TRBD1|TRBJ2-1|few|TRBV15
CATSPRTGGWNEQFF
>-|TRBJ2-3|-|TRBV5-1
CASSLVNALEDTQYF
>-|TRBJ2-7|-|TRBV7-2
CASSLAVEYEQYF
>-|TRBJ2-5|-|TRBV12-3/TRBV12-4
CASSLGGRSGETQYF
>TRBD1|TRBJ1-2|-|TRBV12-3/TRBV12-4
CASSLLQGFYGYTF
>-|TRBJ2-7|-|TRBV6-1
CASSDRATYEQYF
>-|TRBJ1-2|many|TRBV29-1
CSVDPAGANYGYTF
>TRBD1|TRBJ2-1|-|TRBV28
CASSQAGGFDEQFF
>-|TRBJ1-2|few|TRBV3-1
CASSQDRGRDGYTF
>-|TRBJ2-7|-|TRBV5-1
CASNSTGTGYEQYF
>-|TRBJ2-6|-|TRBV11-2
CASISLRQGLSGANVLTF
>TRBD2|TRBJ2-7|few|TRBV20-1
CSARDQRGAYEQYF
>-|TRBJ2-7|few|TRBV24-1
CATSDSHPDYEQYF